Following are 15 T cell receptor beta chains from one sample sequenced in a study of early T cells in non-severe SARS-CoV-2 infection. MiXCR, run by TCRdb on the 5' RACE reads, gives a single entry per CDR3 protein. The sample records 80,000 to 100,000 distinct CDR3 sequences, more than 9.5% being singletons. The starting material was whole blood, obtained at baseline. Source of these receptors: an adult who was a healthcare worker with PCR-confirmed SARS-CoV-2 infection or an uninfected control (not recorded which).

This chain connects TRBV6-2 or TRBV6-3 to TRBJ1-1; the D is unclear. Germline V gene lookup returns CDR1 MNHEY and CDR2 SVGEGT. V was cut by 7 bases and J by 0 bases, with 9 bases left in between. There are 13 residues in the CDR3. The CDR3 DNA follows: TGTGCCAGCAAGAATTGGGTGAACACTGAAGCTTTCTTT. This translates into CASKNWVNTEAFF.

This clonotype came up a few times. The CDR3 DNA sequence: TGTGCCAGCAGCTTCCCCAGGGGTGGAAACACCATATATTTT. This codes for CASSFPRGGNTIYF. J is TRBJ1-3 and V is TRBV7-9; D is possibly TRBD1 (6 bases). Deletions cut 3 bases from V and 3 bases from J, with 9 bases between. Germline lookup yields CDR1 SEHNR and CDR2 FQNEAQ (reference sequence). The CDR3 extends over 14 amino acids.

The chain joins TRBV9 to TRBJ1-2; the match to TRBD1 covers 9 bases. V gave up 0 bases and J gave up 5 bases; unmatched junction bases: 5. The germline V gene has CDR1 SGDLS and CDR2 YYNGEE. This CDR3 spans 15 amino acids. The CDR3 loop reads CASSVDGTGLYGYTF. DNA for the CDR3: TGTGCCAGCAGCGTAGATGGGACAGGGCTTTATGGCTACACCTTC.

This clonotype was seen a handful of times. The gene calls are TRBV6-2 or TRBV6-3 and TRBJ2-4, with D possibly TRBD2 on 6 matching bases. Trimming removed 11 bases at V and 5 bases at J, with 10 bases between. Per the germline V gene, CDR1 is MNHEY and CDR2 is SVGEGT. The CDR3 covers 11 residues. The CDR3 loop is CAAGPQNIQYF. The CDR3 DNA is TGTGCCGCGGGACCTCAAAACATTCAGTACTTC.

This clonotype has a count of ten or more. The CDR3 is CASSPAGQGKSPLHF. The CDR3 coding sequence is TGTGCCAGCAGTCCAGCCGGACAGGGGAAATCACCCCTCCACTTT. This rearrangement joins TRBV6-6 to TRBJ1-6; the match to TRBD1 covers 9 bases. The CDR3 sequence is 15 residues long. After removal of 5 bases from V and 10 bases from J, the junction contained 9 bases not matched to a gene. CDR1 is MNHNY, CDR2 SVGAGI, per germline (reference sequence).

This clonotype was detected only a few times. The chain employs TRBV20-1 and TRBJ2-1; a weak D match, TRBD1 (6 bases). This CDR3 contains 15 residues. V was pared by 3 bases and J by 7 bases, with 19 bases between. Germline loops: CDR1 DFQATT, CDR2 SNEGSKA (reference sequence). The CDR3, as DNA: TGCAGTGCTAGTGCCCCAGGGGTCTTTTATAATGAGCAGTTCTTC. It specifies CSASAPGVFYNEQFF.

This clonotype has a handful of counts. This chain uses TRBV7-8 with TRBJ2-6; a possible D gene is TRBD1 (5 bases). With 4 bases removed from V and 4 bases from J, the gap between germline ends came to 11 bases. Germline V gives CDR1 SGHVS, CDR2 FQNEAQ. There are 15 residues in the CDR3. DNA for the CDR3: TGTGCCAGCAGCTCATCTCAGGGCGGGGCCAACGTCCTGACTTTC. Its translation: CASSSSQGGANVLTF.

This clonotype occurred a few times. This chain uses TRBV20-1 with TRBJ2-7, with 12 bases identical to TRBD2. V shed 5 bases, J shed 3 bases, and the junction held 11 bases outside the gene matches. Germline assignment: CDR1 DFQATT and CDR2 SNEGSKA (reference sequence). The CDR3 consists of 16 residues. The CDR3 is CSALPITSGRFYEQYF. Here the CDR3 DNA reads TGCAGTGCTCTACCTATCACTAGCGGGAGGTTCTACGAGCAGTACTTC.

This rearrangement joins TRBV6-4 to TRBJ2-1, with D unclear. CDR1 is MRHNA and CDR2 is SNTAGT in the germline V gene. The V gene lost 0 bases and the J gene lost 6 bases, with 9 bases spanning the gap. The CDR3 length is 14 residues. CDR3 coding DNA: TGTGCCAGCAGTGACTCGGCAAGAATCAATGAGCAGTTCTTC. Protein: CASSDSARINEQFF.

This clonotype was detected many times. The chain joins TRBV12-3 or TRBV12-4 to TRBJ2-3, with 12 bases fitting TRBD2. V shed 2 bases and J 0 bases; nucleotides not matched to a gene: 3. The CDR3 contains 17 residues. Here the CDR3 reads CASSLSGTSGSTDTQYF. CDR3 sequence (DNA): TGTGCCAGCAGTTTATCCGGGACTAGCGGGAGCACAGATACGCAGTATTTT.

This clonotype came up a few times. The chain carries TRBV6-1 and TRBJ2-2; no reliable D call. This CDR3 comprises 15 residues. V dropped 2 bases and J dropped 6 bases, with 13 bases sitting between them. Germline values: CDR1 MNHNS, CDR2 SASEGT. Written as DNA, the CDR3 is TGTGCCAGCAGTGAACTCGCCGAGATCCCCGGGGAGCTGTTTTTT. Its translation: CASSELAEIPGELFF.

Ten or more counts support this clonotype. The chain combines TRBV10-3 with TRBJ2-5; 7 positions agree with TRBD1. Germline V gene sequence: CDR1 ENHRY, CDR2 SYGVKD. The length of the CDR3 is 15 residues. This chain's CDR3 is CATTSTGASGETQYF. The CDR3 DNA reads TGTGCTACCACTTCTACAGGGGCGTCGGGGGAGACCCAGTACTTC.

The sample holds a few counts of this clonotype. The chain has TRBV20-1 and TRBJ2-1; TRBD1 is a possible D gene (6 bases). CDR1 and CDR2 from the germline V gene are DFQATT and SNEGSKA (reference sequence). The CDR3 sequence is 12 residues long. The germline V and J ends were trimmed by 6 bases and 6 bases, with 12 bases remaining between them. CDR3 sequence reads: CSAYYRANEQFF. In nucleotides, the CDR3 is TGCAGTGCCTATTACAGGGCCAATGAGCAGTTCTTC.

This clonotype was counted at least ten times. The chain employs TRBV20-1 and TRBJ2-3, with unresolved D. Per germline, CDR1 DFQATT and CDR2 SNEGSKA (reference sequence). V gave up 1 base and J gave up 2 bases, with 10 bases separating them. This CDR3 is built from 14 residues. CDR3 sequence reads: CSARAWADTDTQYF. In DNA form, the CDR3 reads TGCAGTGCTAGAGCGTGGGCAGACACAGATACGCAGTATTTT.

This clonotype has at least ten counts. As DNA, the CDR3 is TGTGCCAGCAGCCCGGATGGTCTAGCGGGAAGCACCGGGGAGCTGTTTTTT. Translating gives CASSPDGLAGSTGELFF. This chain links TRBV7-3 with TRBJ2-2, with 9 positions matching TRBD2. The CDR3 consists of 17 residues. The germline V gene encodes CDR1 SGHTA and CDR2 FQGTGA. V lost 5 bases to trimming and J lost 4 bases; unmatched junction nucleotides: 11.